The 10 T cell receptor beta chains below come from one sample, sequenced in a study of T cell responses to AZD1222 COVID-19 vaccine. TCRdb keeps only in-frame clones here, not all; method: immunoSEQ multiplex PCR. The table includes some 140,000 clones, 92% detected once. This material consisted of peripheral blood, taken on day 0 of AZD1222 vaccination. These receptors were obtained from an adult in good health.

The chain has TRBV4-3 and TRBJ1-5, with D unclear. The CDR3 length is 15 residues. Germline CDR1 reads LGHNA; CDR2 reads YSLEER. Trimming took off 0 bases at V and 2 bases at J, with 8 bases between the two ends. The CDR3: CASSQELSGNQPQHF. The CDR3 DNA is TGCGCCAGCAGCCAAGAATTGTCTGGCAATCAGCCCCAGCATTTT.

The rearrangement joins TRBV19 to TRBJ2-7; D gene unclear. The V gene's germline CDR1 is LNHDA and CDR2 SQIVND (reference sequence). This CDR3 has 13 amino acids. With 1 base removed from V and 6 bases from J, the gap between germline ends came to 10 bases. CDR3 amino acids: CASSIGSPGEQYF. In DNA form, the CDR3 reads TGTGCCAGTAGTATAGGCTCACCTGGCGAGCAGTACTTC.

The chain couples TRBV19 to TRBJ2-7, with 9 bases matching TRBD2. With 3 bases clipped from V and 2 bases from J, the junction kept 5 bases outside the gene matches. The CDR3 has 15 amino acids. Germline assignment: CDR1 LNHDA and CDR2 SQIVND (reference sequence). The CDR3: CASSILAGGPYEQYF. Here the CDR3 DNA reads TGTGCCAGTAGTATCTTGGCGGGAGGGCCCTACGAGCAGTACTTC.

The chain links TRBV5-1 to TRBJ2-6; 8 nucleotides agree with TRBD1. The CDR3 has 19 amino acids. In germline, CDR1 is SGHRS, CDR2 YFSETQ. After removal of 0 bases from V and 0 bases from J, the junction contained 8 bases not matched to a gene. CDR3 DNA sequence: TGCGCCAGCAGCTTGGTTTCAGGACAGGGTTCCTCTGGGGCCAACGTCCTGACTTTC. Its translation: CASSLVSGQGSSGANVLTF.

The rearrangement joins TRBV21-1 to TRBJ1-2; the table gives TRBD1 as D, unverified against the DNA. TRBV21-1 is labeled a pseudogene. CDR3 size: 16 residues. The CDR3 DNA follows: TGTGCCAGCAGCAAATCTACAGGGACATTTAACTATGGCTACACCTTC. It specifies CASSKSTGTFNYGYTF.

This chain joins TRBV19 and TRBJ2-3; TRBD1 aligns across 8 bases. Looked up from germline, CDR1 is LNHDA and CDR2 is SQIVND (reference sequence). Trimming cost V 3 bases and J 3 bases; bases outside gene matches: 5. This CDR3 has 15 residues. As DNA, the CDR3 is TGTGCCAGTAGTATTGGACAGGGAACTACAGATACGCAGTATTTT. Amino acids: CASSIGQGTTDTQYF.

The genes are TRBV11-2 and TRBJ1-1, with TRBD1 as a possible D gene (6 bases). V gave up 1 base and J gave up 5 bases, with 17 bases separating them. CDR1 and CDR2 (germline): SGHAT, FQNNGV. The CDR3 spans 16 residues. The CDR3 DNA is TGTGCCAGCAGCTTAGTTCTCGGGGGGGCTCGGACTGAAGCTTTCTTT. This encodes CASSLVLGGARTEAFF.

CDR3 sequence (DNA): TGTGCCAGCTCACAATATAGGGACAGGGGCACTGAAGCTTTCTTT. Encoded protein: CASSQYRDRGTEAFF. The genes are TRBV18 and TRBJ1-1; 10 bases map to TRBD1. The trim removed 4 bases at V and 4 bases at J, leaving 6 bases unmatched. From germline, CDR1 is KGHSH and CDR2 LQKENI. The CDR3 contains 15 residues.

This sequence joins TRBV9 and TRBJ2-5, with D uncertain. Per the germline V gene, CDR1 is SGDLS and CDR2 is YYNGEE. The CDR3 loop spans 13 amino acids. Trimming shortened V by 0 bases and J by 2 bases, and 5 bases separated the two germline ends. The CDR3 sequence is CASSVVGQETQYF. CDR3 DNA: TGTGCCAGCAGCGTAGTGGGTCAAGAGACCCAGTACTTC. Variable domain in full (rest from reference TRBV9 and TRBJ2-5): DSGVTQTPKHLITATGQRVTLRCSPRSGDLSVYWYQQSLDQGLQFLIQYYNGEERAKGNILERFSAQQFPDLHSELNLSSLELGDSALYFCASSVVGQETQYFGPGTRLLVL.

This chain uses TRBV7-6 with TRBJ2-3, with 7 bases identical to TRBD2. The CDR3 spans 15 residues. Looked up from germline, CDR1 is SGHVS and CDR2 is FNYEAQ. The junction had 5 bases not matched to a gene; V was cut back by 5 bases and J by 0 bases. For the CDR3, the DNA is TGTGCCAGCAGCCCAGCCGGGGGGAGCACAGATACGCAGTATTTT. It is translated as CASSPAGGSTDTQYF.